This TCR beta chain was found in a study of blood T cell repertoires in COVID-19 (TCRdb year 2020). Background on the whole study: Collaborator samples came from the United States, Italy and Spain and covered acute and convalescent phases of COVID-19. The prospective study material was composed of cDNA or gDNA derived from T cells, B-cell-depleted T cells, or PBMCs. HLA class I and class II types, where available, came from metadata supplied by the sample provider rather than from assay-based typing. A freely available public database, intended as a resource for researchers studying the immune response to SARS-CoV-2, is where the repertoires were released. Deeply sampled blood TCRbeta repertoires from subjects exposed to, actively infected with, or recovered from COVID-19 were included in the dataset. The samples were drawn from two sources: the first 160 participants of the ongoing ImmuneRACE study, and fewer than 1,500 subjects contributed by 6 global collaborators. A de-identified subject ID, COVID-19 status, age in years and sex were almost always included in the sample metadata.

Points on this clone: Its antigen remains unidentified. Within one base of it there is no much larger clone, and no base qualities were kept.

For this chain, trimming is 5 bases at the V end and 0 bases at the J end, and the number of junction bases without a gene match is 16. The CDR3 numbers 18 residues from cysteine through phenylalanine. Just CDR3 DNA is preserved here, 54 bases in frame from base 1. CDR1 and CDR2 are read off the germline V gene as SGHVS and FNYEAQ. Study-wide conclusions, independent of this receptor: Clinical and demographic metadata were provided uncurated, with the amount varying by source and participant.

TCRbeta CDR3 regions were amplified from genomic DNA by means of the immunoSEQ Assay, a bias-controlled multiplex PCR. Per the authors' processing: The number of nucleated cells in each sample was estimated from the amplification of reference gene primers within the assay. To quantify the absolute abundance of each unique TCRbeta CDR3 rearrangement, sequence reads were collapsed and filtered. For each sample, productive Simpson clonality was calculated as the square root of Simpson's diversity index over productive rearrangements. The immuneACCESS repertoire file appears here via TCRdb, limited to in-frame rearrangements. These files lack a portion of the clones; in checked studies, under half of the deficit traces to unresolved V genes, and the cause of the others is not known. The DNA gave D and trimming, while V, J and clone size come from that table. The sample data list under 500,000 clones, and 85% to 90% of these were observed just once. The leading ten clones occupy 1% to 1.3% of the sample.

Participants in the prospective study were enrolled through a virtual design, were aged roughly 18 to 100 years, and lived in roughly 24 United States geographic areas. To assign participants to cohorts, the prospective study relied on clinical history that participants themselves reported in a screening survey and a study questionnaire. For ImmuneRACE Cohort 3, a participant was defined as recovered based on two consecutive negative NP/OP PCR tests, clearance by a healthcare professional, or resolution of symptoms. Mobile phlebotomists in the prospective study collected whole blood, serum and a nasopharyngeal or oropharyngeal swab from every participant. Over a roughly 2-month period, participants in the prospective study had the option of providing additional blood draws and questionnaires. Before DNA extraction, blood samples from the prospective study were shipped at room temperature or frozen.

The rearranged chain carries TRBV7-6 and TRBJ2-7; TRBD2 matches 7 bases in the middle. This sequence originates from a man aged 25-40 years who had recovered from COVID-19. Sequenced sample: PBMCs or T cells enriched from blood (not recorded which). The CDR3 here reads CASSPLTVGAGPSYEQYF. In nucleotide form, the sequence is TGTGCCAGCAGCCCGCTTACCGTTGGAGCGGGGCCCTCCTACGAGCAGTACTTC.